The rows below give T cell receptor beta chains drawn from one sample of a study of cytomegalovirus exposure and HLA in healthy donors. TCRdb's copy holds only in-frame clones and misses some; the assay was immunoSEQ multiplex PCR. The sample has approximately 120,000 clones; 70% to 85% are singletons. The sequenced sample consisted of PBMCs. These receptors all stem from a woman aged 40 to 49 in good health and CMV-seropositive. CDR3s include the opening cysteine and the closing phenylalanine or tryptophan. Fields, in order: D gene, clone size, V gene, J gene, CDR3 protein, CDR3 DNA. A D gene is named only where the DNA matches it firmly. Size values are once, few and many counts, or a class for expanded clones, and some rows have none.

>-|once|TRBV10-2|TRBJ1-1
CASIPVGEGKQGTEAFF
TGCGCCAGCATACCCGTGGGGGAGGGGAAGCAAGGCACTGAAGCTTTCTTT
>-|-|TRBV28|TRBJ2-4
CASSFAQAKNIQYF
TGTGCCAGCAGTTTCGCCCAGGCCAAAAACATTCAGTACTTC
>-|-|TRBV5-1|TRBJ1-2
CASSLGQVGHGYTF
TGCGCCAGCAGCTTGGGACAGGTCGGGCATGGCTACACCTTC
>TRBD2|-|TRBV6-5|TRBJ2-7
CASNYGDYGSEQYF
TGTGCCAGCAACTACGGGGACTACGGGTCCGAGCAGTACTTC
>-|-|TRBV18|TRBJ2-7
CASSPPSVPFYEQYF
TGTGCCAGCTCACCACCGTCAGTCCCGTTCTACGAGCAGTACTTC
>-|few|TRBV5-4|TRBJ2-1
CASSLGGGRGNEQFF
TGTGCCAGCAGCCTAGGGGGGGGAAGGGGTAATGAGCAGTTCTTC
>TRBD2|-|TRBV7-3|TRBJ2-3
CASSLIAGGTDTQYF
TGTGCCAGCAGCCTCATAGCGGGGGGCACAGATACGCAGTATTTT
>TRBD2|-|TRBV27|TRBJ2-5
CASSPWGSGVIKTQYF
TGTGCCAGCAGTCCCTGGGGTAGCGGGGTCATTAAAACCCAGTACTTC
>-|-|TRBV11-2|TRBJ2-3
CASSLDRGGTDTQYF
TGTGCCAGCAGCTTAGATAGGGGGGGAACAGATACGCAGTATTTT
>-|-|TRBV7-9|TRBJ2-7
CASSGSGEQYF
TGTGCCAGCAGCGGGAGTGGGGAGCAGTACTTC
>TRBD2|-|TRBV28|TRBJ2-7
CASSPRLAGGPGEQYF
TGTGCCAGCAGTCCCCGACTAGCGGGAGGGCCGGGGGAGCAGTACTTC
>-|-|TRBV5-1|TRBJ1-3
CASSLDRSGNTIYF
TGCGCCAGCAGCTTGGACAGGAGTGGAAACACCATATATTTT
>-|-|TRBV5-4|TRBJ2-1
CASSPNLLSLSSYNEQFF
TGTGCCAGCAGTCCCAACCTCTTATCACTAAGCTCCTACAATGAGCAGTTCTTC
>TRBD2|-|TRBV5-1|TRBJ2-7
CASSSGGGSGEQYF
TGCGCCAGCAGCTCTGGCGGGGGTTCGGGGGAGCAGTACTTC
>TRBD1|-|TRBV28|TRBJ2-1
CASSSLGQGARNEQFF
TGTGCCAGCAGTTCTTTGGGACAGGGGGCGCGCAATGAGCAGTTCTTC
>TRBD1|-|TRBV5-1|TRBJ1-4
CASSLRQGAPNEKLFF
TGCGCCAGCAGCCTCCGTCAGGGGGCACCTAATGAAAAACTGTTTTTT
>TRBD1|-|TRBV10-3|TRBJ1-1
CAISGTENTEAFF
TGTGCCATCAGCGGGACAGAGAACACTGAAGCTTTCTTT
>-|-|TRBV5-1|TRBJ2-1
CASSSPVGDNEQFF
TGCGCCAGCAGCTCGCCGGTAGGGGACAATGAGCAGTTCTTC
>-|-|TRBV9|TRBJ2-2
CASSVGAATGELFF
TGTGCCAGCAGCGTAGGGGCAGCCACCGGGGAGCTGTTTTTT
>-|-|TRBV11-2|TRBJ1-1
CASSVLSPVAEAFF
TGTGCCAGCAGCGTACTATCGCCGGTGGCTGAAGCTTTCTTT
>-|once|TRBV11-1|TRBJ2-7
CASSLGSGRSGEQYF
TGTGCCAGCAGCTTAGGTTCCGGGAGATCGGGCGAGCAGTACTTC
>-|-|TRBV19|TRBJ2-3
CASSDQSGDTQYF
TGTGCCAGTAGTGATCAATCCGGAGATACGCAGTATTTT
>TRBD2|-|TRBV2|TRBJ2-2
CASRGLAANTGELFF
TGTGCCAGCAGAGGACTAGCGGCGAACACCGGGGAGCTGTTTTTT
>-|once|TRBV14|TRBJ1-2
CASSHQGTLGYTF
TGTGCCAGCAGCCATCAGGGGACCCTCGGCTACACCTTC
>TRBD2|-|TRBV19|TRBJ2-1
CASRRLAGESPLF
TGTGCCAGTAGGCGACTAGCGGGAGAGTCCCCCCTCTTC
>-|-|TRBV9|TRBJ2-3
CASSSRTSTDTQYF
TGTGCCAGCAGCTCCCGGACTAGCACAGATACGCAGTATTTT
>TRBD1|once|TRBV4-1|TRBJ2-7
CASSRQGTYEQYF
TGCGCCAGCAGTCGACAGGGGACCTACGAGCAGTACTTC
>TRBD2|-|TRBV19|TRBJ2-1
CASNGDGRVYNEQFF
TGTGCCAGTAACGGGGACGGGAGGGTATACAATGAGCAGTTCTTC
>TRBD1|-|TRBV6-1|TRBJ2-5
CASSGTGETQYF
TGTGCCAGCAGTGGGACAGGGGAGACCCAGTACTTC
>TRBD1|-|TRBV28|TRBJ1-2
CASSRPPGGDGYTF
TGTGCCAGCAGCCGACCTCCAGGGGGAGATGGCTACACCTTC
>-|-|TRBV28|TRBJ2-3
CASSPGELRDTQYF
TGTGCCAGCAGCCCAGGGGAACTCCGGGATACGCAGTATTTT
>TRBD2|-|TRBV7-6|TRBJ2-2
CASSLDPPAGVNTGELFF
TGTGCCAGCAGCTTAGATCCTCCGGCGGGAGTGAACACCGGGGAGCTGTTTTTT
>-|-|TRBV7-7|TRBJ1-5
CASRPKANQPQHF
TGTGCCAGCAGGCCGAAAGCAAATCAGCCCCAGCATTTT
>-|once|TRBV4-2|TRBJ2-1
CASSAEVRREYNEQFF
TGTGCCAGCAGCGCAGAGGTCCGGCGGGAATACAATGAGCAGTTCTTC
>TRBD2|-|TRBV7-9|TRBJ2-2
CASSLATSGMNTGELFF
TGTGCCAGCAGCTTAGCTACTAGCGGGATGAACACCGGGGAGCTGTTTTTT
>TRBD2|-|TRBV28|TRBJ2-2
CASKAGAGELFF
TGTGCCAGCAAGGCGGGAGCCGGGGAGCTGTTTTTT
>TRBD1|-|TRBV14|TRBJ1-4
CASRSGGAGEKLFF
TGTGCCAGCAGATCAGGGGGCGCGGGCGAAAAACTGTTTTTT
>TRBD1|-|TRBV7-8|TRBJ1-5
CASSAAGQGDQPQHF
TGTGCCAGCAGCGCCGCCGGACAGGGAGATCAGCCCCAGCATTTT
>TRBD2|-|TRBV5-1|TRBJ2-1
CASSFVSGGGNEQFF
TGCGCCAGCAGCTTTGTTTCGGGAGGCGGCAATGAGCAGTTCTTC
>-|-|TRBV28|TRBJ1-5
CASRGGTINQPQHF
TGTGCCAGCAGGGGAGGGACTATCAATCAGCCCCAGCATTTT
>-|-|TRBV18|TRBJ2-4
CASSPVRGSNIQYF
TGTGCCAGCTCACCGGTCAGGGGTTCGAACATTCAGTACTTC
>TRBD1|-|TRBV5-6|TRBJ1-5
CASSFGQVVEPQHF
TGTGCCAGCAGCTTCGGACAGGTGGTTGAGCCCCAGCATTTT
>-|-|TRBV6-4|TRBJ2-2
CASSDGLAGGELFF
TGTGCCAGCAGTGACGGGCTAGCAGGCGGGGAGCTGTTTTTT
>TRBD2|few|TRBV9|TRBJ2-3
CASSVAPLAGGDTQYF
TGTGCCAGCAGCGTAGCCCCCCTAGCGGGAGGAGATACGCAGTATTTT
>-|-|TRBV27|TRBJ2-4
CASSLRGAHQNIQYF
TGTGCCAGCAGTTTACGTGGGGCGCATCAAAACATTCAGTACTTC
>-|-|TRBV6-5|TRBJ1-2
CASSYVQGKYGYTF
TGTGCCAGCAGTTACGTGCAGGGGAAGTATGGCTACACCTTC
>TRBD1|few|TRBV6-1|TRBJ2-6
CASSSTGTGANVLTF
TGTGCCAGCAGTTCGACAGGGACTGGGGCCAACGTCCTGACTTTC
>-|-|TRBV5-6|TRBJ1-2
CASISWGTIFYGGYTF
TGTGCCAGCATCTCATGGGGGACAATCTTTTATGGTGGCTACACCTTC
>TRBD1|few|TRBV7-6|TRBJ2-7
CASSQVPGGYEQYF
TGTGCCAGCAGCCAAGTCCCAGGGGGCTACGAGCAGTACTTC
>TRBD1|few|TRBV28|TRBJ1-5
CASRPRAGGSGNQPQHF
TGTGCCAGCAGGCCACGGGCAGGGGGCTCGGGCAATCAGCCCCAGCATTTT
>TRBD1|-|TRBV5-4|TRBJ1-5
CASSLDRGRDQPQHF
TGTGCCAGCAGCTTGGACAGGGGGCGAGATCAGCCCCAGCATTTT
>TRBD1|-|TRBV29-1|TRBJ1-2
CSVQKDRGGYTF
TGCAGCGTGCAAAAGGACAGGGGAGGCTACACCTTC
>TRBD1|-|TRBV25-1|TRBJ1-2
CASSPDRGYGYTF
TGTGCCAGCAGTCCCGACAGGGGCTATGGCTACACCTTC
>-|once|TRBV5-1|TRBJ2-3
CASSRSTDTQYF
TGCGCCAGCAGTCGTAGCACAGATACGCAGTATTTT
>TRBD1|-|TRBV10-3|TRBJ1-2
CAISEAMTGGRGYTF
TGTGCCATCAGTGAGGCAATGACAGGGGGGAGAGGCTACACCTTC
>-|few|TRBV27|TRBJ2-1
CASSLSWTTNEQFF
TGTGCCAGCAGTTTATCATGGACTACCAATGAGCAGTTCTTC
>-|-|TRBV6-6|TRBJ2-2
CASSSTESGELFF
TGTGCCAGCAGTTCTACCGAATCCGGGGAGCTGTTTTTT